This T cell receptor (beta chain) was captured in a study of T cell responses to AZD1222 COVID-19 vaccine. The V end lost 4 bases, the J end lost 0 bases, and 12 bases lay between the germline ends. CDR3 size: 15 residues. Looked up from germline, CDR1 is LNHDA and CDR2 is SQIVND (reference sequence). Produced via immunoSEQ multiplex PCR; TCRdb's table is partial and in-frame only. The sample shows 150,000 or so clones, 85% to 95% of them seen only once. The chain joins TRBV19 to TRBJ1-2, with no clear D. Specimen: peripheral blood, collected 28 days after the second AZD1222 dose. This sequence was found in an adult who received the AZD1222 COVID-19 vaccine. CDR3 DNA sequence: TGTGCCAGTAGTACGACGATGAGTCCTAACTATGGCTACACCTTC. This gives the protein CASSTTMSPNYGYTF.